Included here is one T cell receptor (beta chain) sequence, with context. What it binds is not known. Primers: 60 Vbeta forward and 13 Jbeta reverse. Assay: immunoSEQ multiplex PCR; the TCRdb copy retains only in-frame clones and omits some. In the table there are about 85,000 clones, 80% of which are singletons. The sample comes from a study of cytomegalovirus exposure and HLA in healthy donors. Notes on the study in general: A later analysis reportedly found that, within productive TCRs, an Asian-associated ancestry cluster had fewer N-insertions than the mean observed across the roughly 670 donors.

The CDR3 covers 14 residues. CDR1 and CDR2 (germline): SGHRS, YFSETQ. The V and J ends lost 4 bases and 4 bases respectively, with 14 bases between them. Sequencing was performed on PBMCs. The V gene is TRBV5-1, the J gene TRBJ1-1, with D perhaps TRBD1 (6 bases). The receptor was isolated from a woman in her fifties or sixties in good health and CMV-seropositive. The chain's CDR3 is CASSLQGASTEAFF. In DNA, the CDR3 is TGCGCCAGCAGCCTACAGGGTGCCTCCACTGAAGCTTTCTTT. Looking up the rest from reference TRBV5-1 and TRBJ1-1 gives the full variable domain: KAGVTQTPRYLIKTRGQQVTLSCSPISGHRSVSWYQQTPGQGLQFLFEYFSETQRNKGNFPGRFSGRQFSNSRSEMNVSTLELGDSALYLCASSLQGASTEAFFGQGTRLTVV.